This TCR beta chain derives from a study of PD-L1 blockade in urothelial cancer (dated by TCRdb to about 2017). About the full investigation: Therapy was started in the mid-2010s for all patients, and atezolizumab 1,200 mg was administered intravenously every 3 weeks. Twenty-five of 29 patients were identified as males with urothelial cancer of bladder origin, and a prior smoking history was reported by 18 of 29 patients. Patients had an ECOG performance status of 0 or 1 and had received between 0 and 3 prior chemotherapy regimens. Blood samples were analyzed at two time points: 3 weeks after treatment start (second dose) and 6 weeks after treatment start. A median of approximately 140,000 T cells and just over 80,000 unique TCRs was obtained from blood samples, and a median clonality of approximately 0.08 was observed. Somatic, immune and clinical correlates of response to PD-L1 blockade with atezolizumab in urothelial cancer were the focus of an exploratory multi-omic analysis. Pretreatment tumor samples, along with matched peripheral blood collected serially before and after atezolizumab treatment, underwent TCR sequencing. Durable clinical benefit meant progression-free survival longer than 6 months, and TCR features were also tested against progression-free and overall survival. In the same patients, pretreatment tumors underwent whole exome sequencing and RNA sequencing in addition to TCR sequencing. Roughly ten patients achieved durable clinical benefit and around 19 did not. Pretreatment blood TCR-seq was available for twenty-nine patients, at least one posttreatment blood collection was obtained for about 25 patients, and tumor TCR-seq was available for about 25 patients.

Overall study results and their limits: Patients with durable benefit showed greater expansion of tumor-associated TCR clones in peripheral blood 3 weeks after starting treatment (n = 22, p = 0.022). Improved progression-free and overall survival was found to be associated with pretreatment peripheral blood TCR clonality below the median. Small sample size (n ≈ 28) and many exploratory analyses mean the results are intended to be hypothesis-generating.

The cohort included 25 to 30 patients with locally advanced or metastatic urothelial carcinoma who were treated at Memorial Sloan Kettering on a trial protocol. Peripheral blood mononuclear cells were collected from each patient pretreatment and during treatment, giving between 1 and 8 total time points per patient. The Qiagen DNeasy Blood extraction kit was used to purify genomic DNA from total PBMCs and tumor samples. PBMCs were collected pretreatment and during treatment, and were isolated and stored as previously described. Synthetic TCR analog templates were spiked into each PCR to estimate absolute template abundance from read counts. The immunoSEQ assay was used to amplify TCRbeta CDR3 regions from genomic DNA with bias-controlled V and J gene primers. Rearranged TCRbeta segments were sequenced at approximately 20X coverage. Per the source publication's procedure: Sequencing errors were corrected by clustering, and CDR3s were annotated against IMGT so that V, D and J genes could be assigned. Downstream analyses used only productive TCRbeta rearrangements and left out out-of-frame or stop-codon sequences. Clonality was computed as one minus Shannon entropy normalized by the log of the number of unique productive sequences. Clones differing between time points or between blood and tumor were identified using Fisher's exact test with Benjamini-Hochberg correction, with an adjusted p below 0.01 applied as the threshold. Drawn from immuneACCESS, this table holds only the in-frame rearrangements with V and J called that TCRdb kept. Clones are partly lost; checked studies trace under half to an unresolved V gene and leave the rest unexplained. That table is the source of V, J and clone size, and D and trimming were worked out from the DNA. Present in this sample are tens of thousands of clones, 82% of which were seen just once. The ten largest account for 9% to 9.5% of the sample.

A single count supports this clone. Its antigen remains unidentified. Base qualities are not provided; no much larger clone lies one nucleotide away. The TCR originated in a man aged 65 to 79 with urothelial cancer. The material sequenced was PBMCs, taken around atezolizumab (anti-PD-L1) treatment.

The DNA sequence reads TGTGCCAGCAGCTACACAGGGGGATGGTCCTACGAGCAGTACTTC. The encoded protein is CASSYTGGWSYEQYF. The chain is made from TRBV5-5 and TRBJ2-7, with 8 junctional bases fitting TRBD1. Germline trimming: 3 bases from V, 1 base from J; junction bases outside gene matches: 6. Including cysteine and phenylalanine, the CDR3 has 15 amino acids. Kept here is only the CDR3 DNA, which spans 45 bases and is read in frame from base 1. In the germline V gene (reference sequence), CDR1 corresponds to SGHKS and CDR2 to YYEKEE. Beyond the CDR3, the reference TRBV5-5 and TRBJ2-7 genes provide the residues; the full variable domain reads: DAGVTQSPTHLIKTRGQQVTLRCSPISGHKSVSWYQQVLGQGPQFIFQYYEKEERGRGNFPDRFSARQFPNYSSELNVNALLLGDSALYLCASSYTGGWSYEQYFGPGTRLTVT.